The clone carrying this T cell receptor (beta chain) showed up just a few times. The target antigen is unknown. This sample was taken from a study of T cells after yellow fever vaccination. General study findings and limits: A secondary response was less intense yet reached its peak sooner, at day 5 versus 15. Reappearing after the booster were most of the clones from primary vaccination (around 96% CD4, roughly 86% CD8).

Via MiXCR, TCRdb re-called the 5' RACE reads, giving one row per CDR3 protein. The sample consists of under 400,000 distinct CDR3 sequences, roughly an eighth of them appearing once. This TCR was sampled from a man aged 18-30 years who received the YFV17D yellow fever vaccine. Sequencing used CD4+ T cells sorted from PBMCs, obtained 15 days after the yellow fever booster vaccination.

The CDR3 DNA follows: TGTGCCATCAGTGAGTCGAAGGGGACAAGCAATGAGCAGTTCTTC. It yields the protein CAISESKGTSNEQFF. The chain recombines TRBV10-3 with TRBJ2-1; D perhaps matches TRBD1 (6 bases). Trimming took off 0 bases at V and 6 bases at J, with 12 bases between the two ends. The length of the CDR3 is 15 residues. Germline values: CDR1 ENHRY, CDR2 SYGVKD.